Shown below are 20 T cell receptor beta chains from a single sample sequenced in a study of blood T cell repertoires in COVID-19 (TCRdb year 2020). Libraries were built with the immunoSEQ multiplex PCR assay. Imported from immuneACCESS, the table was reduced by TCRdb to in-frame sequences with V and J called. These copies leave out some clones; in studies compared against another copy, an unresolved V gene accounts for under half, and the cause of the remainder is not known. The sample data list 250,000 to 350,000 clones, and about nine tenths of these were observed just once. Jointly, the top ten make up 3% of the sample. The sample comprised peripheral blood. Every receptor here comes from a young woman with active or convalescent COVID-19.

This chain uses TRBV7-2 with TRBJ1-5; the match to TRBD1 covers 8 bases. The CDR3 totals 17 residues. The germline gives CDR1 SGHTA, CDR2 FQGNSA. Trimming at V came to 5 bases and at J to 0 bases, leaving 9 bases not matched to a gene. The CDR3 protein is CASSPRQGLISNQPQHF. CDR3 nucleotide sequence: TGTGCCAGCAGCCCCCGACAGGGGCTAATTAGCAATCAGCCCCAGCATTTT.

The J gene is TRBJ1-1, the V gene TRBV6-4; D gene unclear. V gave up 4 bases and J gave up 1 base, with 7 bases separating them. Germline loops: CDR1 MRHNA, CDR2 SNTAGT. The CDR3 is made up of 13 amino acids. The CDR3 loop is CASSAEGNTEAFF. As DNA, the CDR3 is TGTGCCAGCAGTGCGGAGGGGAACACTGAAGCTTTCTTT.

This sequence joins TRBV18 and TRBJ1-2; unclear D gene. CDR1 is KGHSH and CDR2 is LQKENI in the germline V gene. The length of the CDR3 is 14 residues. Trimming cost V 0 bases and J 4 bases, with 9 bases left between them. The CDR3 loop is CASSPPESGYGYTF. In nucleotides, the CDR3 is TGTGCCAGCTCACCACCCGAGAGCGGCTATGGCTACACCTTC.

V usage is TRBV10-3 and J usage is TRBJ1-5; 11 bases match TRBD1. The germline V gene has CDR1 ENHRY and CDR2 SYGVKD. The CDR3 consists of 14 residues. Trimming cost V 6 bases and J 7 bases; bases outside gene matches: 5. DNA of the CDR3: TGTGCCATCAGCTTGGGACAGGGGGACCAGCCCCAGCATTTT. Its protein is CAISLGQGDQPQHF.

V and J are TRBV2 and TRBJ1-1; D not certain. The ends were cut back, 1 base at V and 4 bases at J, with 10 bases in the middle. This CDR3 contains 14 residues. The V gene's germline CDR1 is SNHLY and CDR2 FYNNEI. CDR3 residues: CASSEEAGSTEAFF. In DNA form, the CDR3 reads TGTGCCAGCAGTGAAGAAGCCGGGAGCACTGAAGCTTTCTTT.

V is TRBV7-6 and J is TRBJ2-5; D is unclear. The V gene's germline CDR1 is SGHVS and CDR2 FNYEAQ. Trimming pared 5 bases from V and 2 bases from J, leaving 12 bases between. The CDR3 sequence is 14 residues long. The CDR3 bases are TGTGCCAGCAGCCACAGCCTTTCTCAAGAGACCCAGTACTTC. It is translated as CASSHSLSQETQYF.

In its sample, this clone was seen a few times. Other DNA sequences within the sample encode an identical CDR3. The chain uses TRBV18 and TRBJ2-2, with 13 positions matching TRBD2. Germline V gene lookup returns CDR1 KGHSH and CDR2 LQKENI. The CDR3 has 17 amino acids. V gave up 3 bases and J gave up 2 bases; unmatched junction bases: 3. CDR3 in amino acids: CASSPGLAGANTGELFF. The DNA for the CDR3 is TGTGCCAGCTCACCTGGACTAGCGGGGGCCAACACCGGGGAGCTGTTTTTT. Variable domain in full (rest from reference TRBV18 and TRBJ2-2): NAGVMQNPRHLVRRRGQEARLRCSPMKGHSHVYWYRQLPEEGLKFMVYLQKENIIDESGMPKERFSAEFPKEGPSILRIQQVVRGDSAAYFCASSPGLAGANTGELFFGEGSRLTVL.

This sequence joins TRBV19 and TRBJ1-2; D might be TRBD1 (6 bases). The germline CDR1 and CDR2 sequences are LNHDA and SQIVND (reference sequence). V gave up 5 bases and J gave up 4 bases, with 20 bases separating them. The CDR3 covers 16 residues. CDR3 nucleotide sequence: TGTGCCAGTAGTCCTATGGGGGCCCGATGGGGCTATGGCTACACCTTC. Translated, it gives CASSPMGARWGYGYTF.

This rearrangement joins TRBV11-1 to TRBJ2-1; TRBD2 matches 7 bases. Germline V gene lookup returns CDR1 SGHAT and CDR2 FQDESV (reference sequence). This CDR3 contains 15 residues. J was trimmed by 4 bases and V by 5 bases; bases with no gene match: 8. The CDR3 DNA reads as TGTGCCAGCAGCACAGACTGGGGACTATACAATGAGCAGTTCTTC. Encoded protein: CASSTDWGLYNEQFF.

The rearrangement links TRBV7-8 to TRBJ1-1; D is ambiguous. The CDR3 loop spans 15 amino acids. The V gene's germline CDR1 is SGHVS and CDR2 FQNEAQ. Trimming took off 0 bases at V and 0 bases at J, with 8 bases between the two ends. CDR3 amino acids: CASSLAQAMNTEAFF. CDR3 DNA sequence: TGTGCCAGCAGCTTAGCTCAGGCCATGAACACTGAAGCTTTCTTT.

This clone was seen a single time. The chain has TRBV12-3 or TRBV12-4 and TRBJ1-1; 8 bases agree with TRBD1. V lost 7 bases, J lost 6 bases, and 4 bases stayed unmatched. The CDR3 is made up of 12 amino acids. CDR3 bases: TGTGCCAGCACCCTGACAGGGGCTGAAGCTTTCTTT. Its translation is CASTLTGAEAFF.

This clone appeared once. CDR3 bases: TGTGCCAGCTCACCCACCCAGGGTTTCGATCAGCCCCAGCATTTT. Translating gives CASSPTQGFDQPQHF. The genes are TRBV18 and TRBJ1-5; D is perhaps TRBD1 (5 bases). The CDR3 length is 15 residues. V was cut by 3 bases and J by 5 bases, with 14 bases left in between. Per the germline V gene, CDR1 is KGHSH and CDR2 is LQKENI.

The chain joins TRBV5-6 to TRBJ1-2; 9 nucleotides line up with TRBD1. Losses at the gene ends were 4 bases for V and 4 bases for J; bases not matched to a gene: 5. This CDR3 has 14 amino acids. In germline, CDR1 is SGHDT, CDR2 YYEEEE. CDR3 amino acids: CASSPTGGAYGYTF. CDR3 bases: TGTGCCAGCAGCCCTACAGGGGGCGCCTATGGCTACACCTTC.

This chain joins TRBV14 and TRBJ1-4, with D maybe TRBD1 (5 bases). Trimming stripped 4 bases from V and 3 bases from J, with 9 bases between. The CDR3 runs 14 residues. Germline assignment: CDR1 SGHDN and CDR2 FVKESK. CDR3 amino acids: CASSRDFPNEKLFF. The DNA of the CDR3 is TGTGCCAGCAGCCGGGACTTTCCTAATGAAAAACTGTTTTTT.

The chain uses TRBV30 and TRBJ1-3, with TRBD1 matching over 11 bases. The germline V gene has CDR1 GTSNPN and CDR2 SVGIG (reference sequence). This CDR3 spans 14 amino acids. Germline trimming cut 8 bases from V and 1 base from J; bases unmatched to any gene: 4. CDR3: CAGDRGNSGNTIYF. The CDR3 region has the DNA TGTGCCGGGGACAGGGGGAATTCTGGAAACACCATATATTTT.

The CDR3 loop is CAIRPGQKNEQYF. CDR3 bases: TGTGCCATCAGGCCAGGACAAAAGAACGAGCAGTACTTC. The V and J genes are TRBV10-3 and TRBJ2-7; D possibly corresponds to TRBD1 (5 bases). The CDR3 is made up of 13 amino acids. With 6 bases removed from V and 5 bases from J, the gap between germline ends came to 14 bases. Germline values: CDR1 ENHRY, CDR2 SYGVKD.

V gene TRBV9 combines with J gene TRBJ2-6, with D perhaps TRBD2 (5 bases). The germline gives CDR1 SGDLS, CDR2 YYNGEE. This CDR3 comprises 19 residues. The V and J ends lost 2 bases and 0 bases respectively, with 18 bases between them. The CDR3 sequence: CASSVNPRDHDSGANVLTF. The CDR3 DNA follows: TGTGCCAGCAGCGTCAATCCCCGGGATCACGACTCTGGGGCCAACGTCCTGACTTTC.

The genes are TRBV19 and TRBJ1-2; 8 bases align to TRBD1. Germline-derived CDR1 and CDR2 are LNHDA and SQIVND (reference sequence). Trimming at V came to 7 bases and at J to 8 bases, leaving 21 bases not matched to a gene. This CDR3 region has 17 residues. CDR3 DNA: TGTGCCAGTACCCCCCATTCGGGACAGGCGAACTCGAGGGGCTACACCTTC. Protein sequence: CASTPHSGQANSRGYTF.

The J gene is TRBJ2-7, the V gene TRBV28; no firm D call. The ends were cut back, 1 base at V and 0 bases at J, with 7 bases in the middle. The CDR3 extends over 14 amino acids. The germline V gene encodes CDR1 MDHEN and CDR2 SYDVKM. The CDR3: CASSLYGDSYEQYF. CDR3 nucleotide sequence: TGTGCCAGCAGTTTATACGGAGACTCCTACGAGCAGTACTTC.

The chain combines TRBV18 with TRBJ2-7; TRBD1 matches at 8 bases. CDR1 KGHSH and CDR2 LQKENI come from the germline V gene. CDR3 size: 15 residues. After removal of 5 bases from V and 0 bases from J, the junction contained 6 bases not matched to a gene. The CDR3: CASSFGTGSSYEQYF. CDR3 sequence (DNA): TGTGCCAGCTCATTCGGGACAGGCAGCTCCTACGAGCAGTACTTC.